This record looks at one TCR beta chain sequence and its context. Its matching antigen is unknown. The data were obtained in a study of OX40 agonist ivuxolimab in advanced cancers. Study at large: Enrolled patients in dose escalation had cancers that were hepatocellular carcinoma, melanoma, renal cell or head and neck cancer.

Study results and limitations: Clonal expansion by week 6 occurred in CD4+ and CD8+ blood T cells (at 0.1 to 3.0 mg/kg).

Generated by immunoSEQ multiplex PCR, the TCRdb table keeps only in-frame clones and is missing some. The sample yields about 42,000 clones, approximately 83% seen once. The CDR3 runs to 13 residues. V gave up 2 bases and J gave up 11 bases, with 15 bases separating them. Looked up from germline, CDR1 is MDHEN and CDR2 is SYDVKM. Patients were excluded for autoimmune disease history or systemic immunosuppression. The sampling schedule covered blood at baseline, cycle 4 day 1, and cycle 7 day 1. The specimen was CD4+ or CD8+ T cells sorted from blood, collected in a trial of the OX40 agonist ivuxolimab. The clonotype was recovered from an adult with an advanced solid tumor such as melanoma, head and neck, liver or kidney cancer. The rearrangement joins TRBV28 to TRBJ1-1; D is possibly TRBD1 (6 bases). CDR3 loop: CASSLPPPGAAFF. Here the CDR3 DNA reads TGTGCCAGCAGTTTACCCCCCCCGGGGGCCGCTTTCTTT.